What follows are 11 T cell receptor beta chains derived from one specimen sequenced in a study of blood T cell repertoires in COVID-19. Some clones are missing from TCRdb's copy, which holds only in-frame ones; the method was immunoSEQ multiplex PCR. The repertoire holds 70,000 to 85,000 clones, with approximately 78% as singletons. Sequencing was done on a sample of peripheral blood. These receptors all come from a human donor in a cohort sampled during active COVID-19.

The V call is TRBV29-1, the J call TRBJ1-2, with 9 bases aligning to TRBD1. This CDR3 region has 13 residues. Germline values: CDR1 SQVTM, CDR2 ANQGSEA. V dropped 6 bases and J dropped 2; count of bases not matched to a gene: 4. CDR3: CSVETGGNYGYTF. CDR3 in DNA: TGCAGCGTCGAGACAGGGGGGAACTATGGCTACACCTTC.

This clone was counted once. The V gene is TRBV19, the J gene TRBJ1-3; 7 positions match TRBD1. CDR3 length: 14 residues. Germline V lookup: CDR1 LNHDA, CDR2 SQIVND (reference sequence). V shed 10 bases, J shed 4 bases, and the junction held 10 bases outside the gene matches. For the CDR3, the DNA is TGTGCCACCGAAAGGACAGGAGTGGGAAACACCATATATTTT. Translation gives CATERTGVGNTIYF.

The V and J genes are TRBV6-4 and TRBJ2-3; no clear D gene. Germline V gene lookup returns CDR1 MRHNA and CDR2 SNTAGT. Between the trimmed V and J ends, which lost 2 bases and 2 bases, there was a span of 11 bases. This CDR3 region has 15 residues. CDR3 DNA: TGTGCCAGCAGTGACGGGCCCTCTTCCACAGATACGCAGTATTTT. This encodes CASSDGPSSTDTQYF.

The rearrangement uses TRBV6-5 and TRBJ1-1; TRBD1 matches at 7 bases. With V trimmed by 10 bases and J by 5 bases, 10 bases remained unmatched. From germline, CDR1 is MNHEY and CDR2 SVGAGI. The CDR3 sequence is 13 residues long. The CDR3 loop is CATIRGPGTEAFF. For the CDR3, the DNA is TGTGCCACTATTAGGGGGCCGGGAACTGAAGCTTTCTTT.

The chain employs TRBV15 and TRBJ2-5; 7 bases are shared with TRBD1. The CDR3 is made up of 17 amino acids. V gave up 1 base and J gave up 5 bases; unmatched junction bases: 13. CDR1 and CDR2 from the germline V gene are LNHNV and YYDKDF (reference sequence). CDR3 in amino acids: CATSRGSTGWGGETQYF. CDR3 in DNA: TGTGCCACCAGCAGAGGGTCGACAGGGTGGGGTGGTGAGACCCAGTACTTC.

J is TRBJ2-5 and V is TRBV27; maybe TRBD2 (5 bases). Per the germline V gene, CDR1 is MNHEY and CDR2 is SMNVEV (reference sequence). Trimming cost V 8 bases and J 5 bases, with 21 bases left between them. CDR3 length: 15 amino acids. The CDR3 loop is CASSNRASRGETQYF. CDR3 in DNA: TGTGCCAGCTCAAATCGGGCAAGCAGAGGGGAGACCCAGTACTTC.

The CDR3 protein is CASSQDRETGQYTDTQYF. The CDR3 DNA is TGCGCCAGCAGCCAAGATCGGGAGACAGGGCAATACACAGATACGCAGTATTTT. The chain carries TRBV4-1 and TRBJ2-3, with D tentatively TRBD1 (7 bases). Germline lookup yields CDR1 MGHRA and CDR2 YSYEKL. CDR3 size: 18 residues. With 0 bases removed from V and 2 bases from J, the gap between germline ends came to 18 bases.

V usage is TRBV6-5 and J usage is TRBJ2-3; D perhaps matches TRBD1 (6 bases). Per germline, CDR1 MNHEY and CDR2 SVGAGI. V was pared by 4 bases and J by 4 bases, with 9 bases between. This CDR3 contains 13 residues. The CDR3 here is CASSLQGSDTQYF. The CDR3 nucleotides are TGTGCCAGCAGTTTACAGGGTTCAGATACGCAGTATTTT.

The chain has TRBV5-4 and TRBJ2-2; TRBD2 might be the D (6 bases). CDR3 length: 16 amino acids. From germline, CDR1 is SGHNT and CDR2 YYREEE (reference sequence). V lost 5 bases, J lost 6 bases, and 20 bases lay in between. The CDR3 DNA reads as TGTGCCAGCAGTCCCGGCGCCGGGGGAAGGGCCGGGGAGCTGTTTTTT. It yields the protein CASSPGAGGRAGELFF.

The chain couples TRBV19 to TRBJ2-3, with D perhaps matching TRBD2 (5 bases). Per the germline V gene, CDR1 is LNHDA and CDR2 is SQIVND (reference sequence). The germline V and J ends were trimmed by 7 bases and 0 bases, with 11 bases remaining between them. The CDR3 loop spans 14 amino acids. The CDR3 DNA follows: TGTGCCAGTACGCCGGGAACTAGCACAGATACGCAGTATTTT. Translation: CASTPGTSTDTQYF.

The V and J genes are TRBV7-6 and TRBJ2-3; 9 positions agree with TRBD2. CDR1 and CDR2 (germline): SGHVS, FNYEAQ. Trimming took 4 bases from V and 3 from J; bases not matched to a gene: 8. This CDR3 contains 16 residues. CDR3: CASSSRGGGRTDTQYF. CDR3 DNA: TGTGCCAGCAGCTCCCGCGGGGGGGGCAGGACAGATACGCAGTATTTT.